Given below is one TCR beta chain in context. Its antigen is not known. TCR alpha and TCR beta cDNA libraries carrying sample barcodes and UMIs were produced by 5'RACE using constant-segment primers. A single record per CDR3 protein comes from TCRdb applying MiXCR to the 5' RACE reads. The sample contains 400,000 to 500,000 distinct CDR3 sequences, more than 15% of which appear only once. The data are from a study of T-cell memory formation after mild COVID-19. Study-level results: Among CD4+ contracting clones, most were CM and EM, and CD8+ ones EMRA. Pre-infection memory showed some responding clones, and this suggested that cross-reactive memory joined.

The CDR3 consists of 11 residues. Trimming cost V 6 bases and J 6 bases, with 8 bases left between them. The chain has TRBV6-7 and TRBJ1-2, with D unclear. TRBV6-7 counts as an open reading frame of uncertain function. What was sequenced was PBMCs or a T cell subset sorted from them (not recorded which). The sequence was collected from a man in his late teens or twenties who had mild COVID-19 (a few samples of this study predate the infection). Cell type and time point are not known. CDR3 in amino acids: CASRGSDGYTF. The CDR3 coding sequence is TGTGCCAGCAGGGGTAGTGATGGCTACACCTTC.